This T cell receptor beta chain was found in a study of beta chain features in type 1 diabetes. Overall study findings and caveats: Any HLA type influence on TCRB rearrangement was left unresolved here.

Comments on this clone: The antigen is undetermined.

Trimming took 5 bases from V and 0 from J, leaving 11 bases between them. The CDR3 extends over 16 amino acids. CDR1 LNHDA and CDR2 SQIVND come from the germline V gene (reference sequence). Via the markers CD45RO/CCR7/CD25/CD127/CD95/CD27, stem cell-like memory, regulatory, central memory and naive CD4+ cells were sorted. What was sequenced were expressed TCRB transcripts, since all of the isolated RNA had been reverse transcribed. Naive, central memory and regulatory T cell samples came to a mean of approximately 3.57 million reads. TCRdb's table, derived via immunoSEQ multiplex PCR, lists solely in-frame clones and lacks some. The sample consists of 310,000 or so clones, around 10% of them appearing once.

The V call is TRBV19, the J call TRBJ2-6; D remains ambiguous. The specimen sequenced was naive CD4+ T cells from blood. The clonotype originates from a woman aged 25 to 39 in good health. CDR3 in DNA: TGTGCCAGTAGTGGTGGCGGATACTCTGGGGCCAACGTCCTGACTTTC. This encodes CASSGGGYSGANVLTF.